This TCR beta chain was sequenced during a study of shared clonotypes between healthy human individuals. Study-wide results and caveats: Naive subsets tended to show greater estimated richness than memory subsets. The study's rarefaction showed incomplete sorted-subset sequencing despite large depth.

Germline V gene lookup returns CDR1 SGHDN and CDR2 FVKESK. Trimming took 3 bases from V and 6 from J; bases not matched to a gene: 4. There are 13 residues in the CDR3. Genomic DNA belonging to each subset was distributed in equal measure over several immunoSEQ plates. A 200 ng quantity of DNA, tens of thousands of T cell genomes, went into the sorted-subset replicate PCRs. The data were produced by immunoSEQ multiplex PCR, yet TCRdb's version contains in-frame clones alone and is incomplete. The repertoire holds 2 million or so clones, approximately 94% seen once, with roughly 1% in the top ten. Concerning this clone: The antigen is undetermined.

Selected positively for CCR7 and CD45RO-negative, naive CD8 cells excluded terminally differentiated effector memory CD45RA+ cells. The chain joins TRBV14 to TRBJ2-7; 8 nucleotides match TRBD1. Sequenced material: naive CD8+ T cells sorted from blood. The clonotype was recovered from a man younger than 35 in good health. The CDR3 is CASSQDRESEQYF. The CDR3 DNA follows: TGTGCCAGCAGCCAGGACAGGGAATCCGAGCAGTACTTC.